The subject of this entry is one T cell receptor (beta chain). The data belong to a study of blood T cell repertoires in COVID-19. On the study more broadly: Samples representing acute and convalescent COVID-19 were sourced from the United States, Italy and Spain. PBMCs, B-cell-depleted T cells, or T cells provided the cDNA or gDNA that made up the material.

Original handling: By means of reference gene primer amplification, nucleated cell counts were estimated. Profiling relied on immunoSEQ multiplex PCR, and the TCRdb table lists in-frame clones only, not all of them. Clone size and the V and J calls come from that table; the DNA yielded D and trimming. The table shows a few hundred thousand clones, with around 85% occurring only once. Germline CDR1 and CDR2: MNHEY and SVGAGI. J lost 5 bases, V lost 0 bases, and 8 bases had no gene match. The CDR3 runs 16 residues. This TCR derives from a woman aged 18-35 years with acute or convalescent COVID-19. The genes are TRBV6-5 and TRBJ1-1; 8 bases map to TRBD1. Sequencing used peripheral blood. The CDR3 is CASSYSKDRESTEAFF. The DNA for the CDR3 is TGTGCCAGCAGTTACTCCAAGGACAGGGAAAGTACTGAAGCTTTCTTT.